This T cell receptor beta chain comes out of a study of T cells after yellow fever vaccination. TCRdb itself ran the 5' RACE reads through MiXCR, one entry per CDR3 protein. The top ten hold just under 3% of the sample, which has over 150,000 distinct CDR3 sequences, 6.2% seen once. This clonotype was counted at least ten times. This CDR3 is built from 13 residues. The germline V gene encodes CDR1 SNHLY and CDR2 FYNNEI. The ends lost 7 bases at V and 5 bases at J; junction bases unmatched: 6. This chain connects TRBV2 to TRBJ2-5; 8 positions match TRBD2. The input for sequencing was CD4+ T cells sorted from PBMCs, taken on the day of the first yellow fever vaccination. The sequence was collected from a man aged 18-30 years who received the YFV17D yellow fever vaccine. In DNA form, the CDR3 reads TGTGCCAGCACCGCGGGGGGCAAGGAGACCCAGTACTTC. Translating it yields CASTAGGKETQYF.